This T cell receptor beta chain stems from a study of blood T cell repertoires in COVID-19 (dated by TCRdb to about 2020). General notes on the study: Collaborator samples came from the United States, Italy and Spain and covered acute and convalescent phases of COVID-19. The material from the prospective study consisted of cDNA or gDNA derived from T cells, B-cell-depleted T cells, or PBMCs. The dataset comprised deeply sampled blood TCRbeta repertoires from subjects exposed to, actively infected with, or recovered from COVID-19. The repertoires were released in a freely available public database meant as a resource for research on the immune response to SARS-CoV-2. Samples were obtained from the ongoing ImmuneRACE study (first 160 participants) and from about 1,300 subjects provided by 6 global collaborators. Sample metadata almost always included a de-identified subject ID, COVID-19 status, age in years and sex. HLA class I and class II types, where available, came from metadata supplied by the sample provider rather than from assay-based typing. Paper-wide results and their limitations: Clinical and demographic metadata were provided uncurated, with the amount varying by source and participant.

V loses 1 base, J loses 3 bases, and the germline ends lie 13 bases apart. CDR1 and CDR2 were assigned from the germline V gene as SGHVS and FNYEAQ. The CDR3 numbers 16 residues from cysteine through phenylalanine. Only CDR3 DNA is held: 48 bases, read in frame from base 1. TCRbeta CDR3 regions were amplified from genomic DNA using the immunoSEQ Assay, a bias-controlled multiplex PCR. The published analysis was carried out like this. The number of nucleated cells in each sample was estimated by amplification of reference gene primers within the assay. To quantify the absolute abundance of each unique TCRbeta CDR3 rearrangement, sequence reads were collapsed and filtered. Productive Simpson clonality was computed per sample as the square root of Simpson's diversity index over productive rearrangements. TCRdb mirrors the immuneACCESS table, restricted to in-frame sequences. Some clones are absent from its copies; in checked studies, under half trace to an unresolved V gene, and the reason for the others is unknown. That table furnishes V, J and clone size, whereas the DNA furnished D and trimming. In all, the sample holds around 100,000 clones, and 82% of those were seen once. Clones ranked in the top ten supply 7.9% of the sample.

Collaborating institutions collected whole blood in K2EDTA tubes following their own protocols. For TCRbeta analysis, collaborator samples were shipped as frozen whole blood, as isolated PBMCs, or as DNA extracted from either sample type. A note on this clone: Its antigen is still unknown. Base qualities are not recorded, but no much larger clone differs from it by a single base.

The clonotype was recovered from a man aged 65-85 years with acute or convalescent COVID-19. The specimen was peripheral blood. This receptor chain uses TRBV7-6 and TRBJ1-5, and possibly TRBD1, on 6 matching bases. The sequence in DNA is TGTGCCAGCAGCTTAGAAGCGGGGGGGCACAATCAGCCCCAGCATTTT. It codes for CASSLEAGGHNQPQHF.